Here is one T cell receptor (beta chain) with its context. Treatment defined: randomized to nivolumab then ipilimumab (arm A) or the reverse (arm B). From thawed PBMCs, live CD3+CD8+ cells negative for CD19 and CD56 were sorted. The data were obtained in a study of sequential checkpoint blockade in melanoma. Overall study context: Arm A got nivolumab then ipilimumab; arm B the reverse, 1:1. Maintenance nivolumab came after either treatment sequence.

The CDR3 sequence is 15 residues long. Germline CDR1 is SGHVS and CDR2 is FQNEAQ. V was trimmed by 0 bases and J by 7 bases, leaving 12 bases between them. The assay was immunoSEQ multiplex PCR, and TCRdb's table has in-frame clones only and misses some. The table shows approximately 20,000 clones, with around 78% occurring only once. The sample here was CD8+ T cells sorted from blood (inferred from file names), taken from a patient given nivolumab and ipilimumab in sequence. This chain joins TRBV7-8 and TRBJ1-4; TRBD1 might be the D (6 bases). The receptor was isolated from a human donor with melanoma. CDR3: CASSLAGGLGEKLFF. The CDR3 DNA sequence: TGTGCCAGCAGCTTAGCGGGGGGGCTGGGTGAAAAACTGTTTTTT.